A selection of T cell receptor beta chains follows, all from one sample in a study of cytomegalovirus exposure and HLA in healthy donors. Profiling relied on immunoSEQ multiplex PCR, and the TCRdb table lists in-frame clones only, not all of them. The data contain some 150,000 clones, nearly 80% of them singletons. Source material: PBMCs. Receptors were obtained from a male donor in good health and CMV-seronegative. The CDR3 runs from the conserved cysteine through the conserved F or W. A D gene is named only where the DNA matches it firmly. Clone size is given for some rows only: seen once, a few or many times, or a class if the clone is expanded.

D	V	size	length	J	CDR3	DNA
TRBD2	TRBV7-8	-	20	TRBJ2-3	CASSLARASGMVGGTDTQYF	TGTGCCAGCAGCTTAGCGCGGGCTAGCGGGATGGTTGGGGGCACAGATACGCAGTATTTT
TRBD1	TRBV5-3	-	17	TRBJ2-1	CARSRALGQKVYNEQFF	TGTGCCAGAAGTCGAGCGCTGGGACAGAAAGTCTACAATGAGCAGTTCTTC
-	TRBV6-6	-	16	TRBJ1-5	CASTLRGTKDNQPQHF	TGTGCCAGCACCTTACGGGGGACTAAGGACAATCAGCCCCAGCATTTT
-	TRBV6-5	-	13	TRBJ1-1	CASSYVLGAEAFF	TGTGCCAGCAGTTACGTTTTAGGGGCTGAAGCTTTCTTT
-	TRBV19	once	12	TRBJ2-5	CASRRGQETQYF	TGTGCCAGTAGACGGGGGCAAGAGACCCAGTACTTC
-	TRBV5-1	once	16	TRBJ1-1	CASSLVGYSGNTEAFF	TGCGCCAGCAGCTTGGTCGGGTATTCGGGGAACACTGAAGCTTTCTTT
-	TRBV4-1	-	13	TRBJ2-1	CATSGLLGNEQFF	TGCGCCACTTCGGGACTGCTTGGGAATGAGCAGTTCTTC
-	TRBV6-5	few	13	TRBJ1-5	CASSNIGNQPQHF	TGTGCCAGCAGTAACATTGGCAATCAGCCCCAGCATTTT
TRBD2	TRBV9	-	15	TRBJ2-7	CASSVGSGRAYEQYF	TGTGCCAGCAGCGTAGGTAGCGGGAGGGCCTACGAGCAGTACTTC
-	TRBV19	-	14	TRBJ2-7	CASSFAGQIYEQYF	TGTGCCAGTAGTTTCGCGGGACAGATTTACGAGCAGTACTTC
-	TRBV6-5	-	14	TRBJ2-1	CASSYSSTDNEQFF	TGTGCCAGCAGTTACAGTAGCACGGACAATGAGCAGTTCTTC
-	TRBV18	-	13	TRBJ2-5	CASSPLHGETQYF	TGTGCCAGCTCACCCCTCCACGGAGAGACCCAGTACTTC
-	TRBV7-3	-	13	TRBJ1-1	CASSLTRVTEAFF	TGTGCCAGCAGCTTAACCAGGGTCACTGAAGCTTTCTTT
-	TRBV27	-	13	TRBJ2-1	CASSFSGSNEQFF	TGTGCCAGCAGTTTTAGTGGGAGCAATGAGCAGTTCTTC
TRBD1	TRBV2	-	14	TRBJ1-5	CASSEGQGGQPQHF	TGTGCCAGCAGTGAAGGACAGGGGGGTCAGCCCCAGCATTTT
TRBD2	TRBV5-1	-	14	TRBJ2-7	CASSLGSGSREQYF	TGCGCCAGCAGCTTGGGTAGCGGGAGCCGTGAGCAGTACTTC
-	TRBV27	-	14	TRBJ2-7	CASSRGGTIYEQYF	TGTGCCAGCAGCAGAGGGGGAACAATCTACGAGCAGTACTTC
-	TRBV5-1	-	15	TRBJ1-1	CASSLGQGLNTEAFF	TGCGCCAGCAGCTTGGGGCAGGGTCTCAACACTGAAGCTTTCTTT
TRBD1	TRBV7-7	-	15	TRBJ1-3	CASSAGTVPGNTIYF	TGTGCCAGCAGCGCGGGGACAGTTCCTGGAAACACCATATATTTT
-	TRBV7-9	-	15	TRBJ1-1	CASSLGVGLVTEAFF	TGTGCCAGCAGTCTAGGGGTGGGGTTGGTCACTGAAGCTTTCTTT
TRBD1	TRBV7-6	once	15	TRBJ2-7	CASSPWTGDAHEQYF	TGTGCCAGCAGCCCGTGGACAGGTGATGCCCACGAGCAGTACTTC
TRBD2	TRBV13	-	15	TRBJ2-7	CASSSRGGSSYEQYF	TGTGCCAGCAGCTCGAGGGGCGGGAGCTCCTACGAGCAGTACTTC
-	TRBV7-2	few	16	TRBJ2-1	CASSLTSSPSYNEQFF	TGTGCCAGCAGTCTTACTAGTAGTCCCTCCTACAATGAGCAGTTCTTC
-	TRBV5-4	once	18	TRBJ1-2	CASSLWGGSARANYGYTF	TGTGCCAGCAGCTTGTGGGGGGGGAGTGCTAGAGCTAACTATGGCTACACCTTC
-	TRBV6-5	-	15	TRBJ1-6	CASSRGLNPNSPLHF	TGTGCCAGCAGTCGAGGACTGAATCCCAATTCACCCCTCCACTTT
-	TRBV6-1	-	15	TRBJ1-1	CATAQATLGNTEAFF	TGTGCCACTGCACAGGCGACCTTGGGGAACACTGAAGCTTTCTTT
-	TRBV10-3	-	14	TRBJ1-2	CATSKLKTNYGYTF	TGTGCCACCTCCAAGCTAAAGACTAACTATGGCTACACCTTC
-	TRBV7-3	-	14	TRBJ2-1	CASSLSGGIDEQFF	TGTGCCAGCAGCTTAAGCGGAGGAATCGATGAGCAGTTCTTC
-	TRBV20-1	-	11	TRBJ1-3	CSAIGENTIYF	TGCAGTGCAATCGGGGAAAACACCATATATTTT
-	TRBV30	-	17	TRBJ1-6	CAYTGAGGESWNSPLHF	TGTGCCTATACTGGGGCGGGGGGCGAATCGTGGAATTCACCCCTCCACTTT
-	TRBV7-6	-	13	TRBJ2-1	CASSSPRGNEQFF	TGTGCCAGCAGCTCCCCCAGAGGCAATGAGCAGTTCTTC
-	TRBV7-2	-	12	TRBJ1-1	CASSLDRTEAFF	TGTGCCAGCAGCTTAGATAGAACTGAAGCTTTCTTT
-	TRBV5-4	-	19	TRBJ1-2	CASSPYLGGRTPYNYGYTF	TGTGCCAGCAGCCCCTACCTGGGGGGGCGTACCCCCTATAACTATGGCTACACCTTC
TRBD1	TRBV29-1	-	13	TRBJ1-2	CSVIGTGGYGYTF	TGCAGCGTTATCGGGACAGGGGGCTATGGCTACACCTTC
-	TRBV11-2	-	14	TRBJ1-2	CASSLLGGAQGYTF	TGTGCCAGCAGCTTATTGGGGGGGGCGCAGGGCTACACCTTC
TRBD2	TRBV19	-	16	TRBJ2-1	CASSTILAGVYDEQFF	TGTGCCAGTAGTACCATCCTAGCGGGAGTTTACGATGAGCAGTTCTTC
TRBD1	TRBV6-5	-	15	TRBJ2-7	CASSYSNRGSYEQYF	TGTGCCAGCAGTTACTCGAACAGGGGGAGCTACGAGCAGTACTTC
-	TRBV13	-	13	TRBJ1-1	CASARVSGTEAFF	TGTGCCAGCGCCAGGGTCTCGGGCACTGAAGCTTTCTTT